This is a list of T cell receptor beta chains from one sample in a study of cytomegalovirus exposure and HLA in healthy donors. Repertoires were generated with immunoSEQ multiplex PCR, while TCRdb's copy carries only in-frame clones and drops some. The sample holds about 160,000 clones; 83% are singletons and the top ten take over 4%. Sequencing used PBMCs. These receptors were obtained from a man in his fifties in good health and CMV-seropositive. The CDR3 runs from the conserved cysteine through the conserved F or W. The D gene is left open where the match is weak. Some rows mark clone size as missing; the rest say once, few, many or name a class of expanded clone.

V gene	clone size	D gene	J gene	CDR3 DNA	CDR3 protein
TRBV6-1	.	.	TRBJ2-7	TGTGCCAGCAGTGAAGCCTACAGGGGGGGCTCCTACGAGCAGTACTTC	CASSEAYRGGSYEQYF
TRBV2	.	TRBD2	TRBJ2-3	TGTGCCAGCAGTGGTGATAGCGGGAAAAGCACAGATACGCAGTATTTT	CASSGDSGKSTDTQYF
TRBV28	.	TRBD1	TRBJ1-2	TGTGCCAGCAGCGACCCGGGACAGGGGATCACCTTC	CASSDPGQGITF
TRBV19	.	.	TRBJ1-1	TGTGCCAGTAGTATTCAGGGGTTTGCTGAAGCTTTCTTT	CASSIQGFAEAFF
TRBV19	few	.	TRBJ1-1	TGTGCCAGTAGCGCTTGGGGGCGGAACACTGAAGCTTTCTTT	CASSAWGRNTEAFF
TRBV18	.	.	TRBJ2-7	TGTGCCAGCTCACACACGACAGGAGCCTCCTACGAGCAGTACTTC	CASSHTTGASYEQYF
TRBV5-1	.	TRBD1	TRBJ1-2	TGCGCCAGCAGCTTGGGGGACAGGGGACTTGGCTACACCTTC	CASSLGDRGLGYTF
TRBV28	.	TRBD2	TRBJ2-5	TGTGCCAGCAGTTTGAGCGTCCGTGGCGGGGGGGAACAAGAGACCCAGTACTTC	CASSLSVRGGGEQETQYF
TRBV7-2	.	.	TRBJ1-5	TGTGCCAGCAGCTTGGACAGAAATCAGCCCCAGCATTTT	CASSLDRNQPQHF
TRBV7-8	once	TRBD2	TRBJ2-1	TGTGCCAGCATCAAACCGGGACTAGCGGGAGACTACAATGAGCAGTTCTTC	CASIKPGLAGDYNEQFF
TRBV4-3	.	.	TRBJ2-7	TGCGCCAGCAGCCAAGATCTGGGTGTGAGGACCTACGAGCAGTACTTC	CASSQDLGVRTYEQYF
TRBV4-2	once	.	TRBJ1-2	TGTGCCAGCAGCCAAGAGAGGATTAACTATGGCTACACCTTC	CASSQERINYGYTF
TRBV7-9	.	.	TRBJ2-1	TGTGCCAGCAGCTTAAGTCAGGGGACACAGAGTGAGCAGTTCTTC	CASSLSQGTQSEQFF
TRBV30	.	TRBD1	TRBJ2-1	TGTGCCTCTGACAGGGGATCCTACAATGAGCAGTTCTTC	CASDRGSYNEQFF
TRBV2	.	.	TRBJ2-1	TGTGCCAGCAGTATTCCCGACACCGAAACCTACAATGAGCAGTTCTTC	CASSIPDTETYNEQFF
TRBV5-4	.	.	TRBJ1-5	TGTGCCAGCAGCTTGGGGGGAGAACATCAGCCCCAGCATTTT	CASSLGGEHQPQHF
TRBV15	few	.	TRBJ2-3	TGTGCCACCAGCAGAGATCCGGAGGCTAGCACAGATACGCAGTATTTT	CATSRDPEASTDTQYF
TRBV6-5	.	.	TRBJ1-4	TGTGCCAGCAGTTACAGGGGGTTAACTAATGAAAAACTGTTTTTT	CASSYRGLTNEKLFF
TRBV4-1	.	.	TRBJ2-3	TGCGCCAGCAGCCAAGGTACTTGGGATACGCAGTATTTT	CASSQGTWDTQYF
TRBV6-7	.	.	TRBJ1-6	TGTGCCAGCAGTTCCAGGGCGCGGATTTCACCCCTCCACTTT	CASSSRARISPLHF
TRBV28	.	.	TRBJ2-3	TGTGCCAGCCGCTTCGCTCTAGGCTGGCCAGATACGCAGTATTTT	CASRFALGWPDTQYF
TRBV7-2	.	.	TRBJ2-7	TGTGCCAGCAGCTTAGCGGGGGCCTACGAGCAGTACTTC	CASSLAGAYEQYF
TRBV23-1	.	.	TRBJ1-1	TGCGCCAGCAGTGTCTTTCGGACACGAAACACTGAAGCTTTCTTT	CASSVFRTRNTEAFF
TRBV9	.	.	TRBJ2-7	TGTGCCAGCAGCGTAGAGCCTAGCTCCGGCTACGAGCAGTACTTC	CASSVEPSSGYEQYF
TRBV4-3	.	TRBD2	TRBJ2-1	TGCGCCAGCAGCCAAGTGGTGCGGGGGTACGAGCAGTTCTTC	CASSQVVRGYEQFF
TRBV18	once	.	TRBJ1-2	TGTGCCAGCTCATCGGACAACACCGGAAATGGCTACACCTTC	CASSSDNTGNGYTF
TRBV11-2	.	TRBD2	TRBJ2-3	TGTGCCAGCAGCCCCCTCAAGATAGCGGGGGCAAAAGATACGCAGTATTTT	CASSPLKIAGAKDTQYF
TRBV4-1	once	TRBD2	TRBJ2-5	TGCGCCAGCAGCCAGGTGACTAGCGACCAAGAGACCCAGTACTTC	CASSQVTSDQETQYF
TRBV28	.	TRBD2	TRBJ2-1	TGTGCCAGCAGTTTTAGCGGGGAGTATGAGCAGTTCTTC	CASSFSGEYEQFF
TRBV7-9	.	.	TRBJ2-1	TGTTCCAGCAGCTTTTCCGAGGGCCTCTCCTACAATGAGCAGTTCTTC	CSSSFSEGLSYNEQFF
TRBV2	.	.	TRBJ1-6	TGTGCCAGCAGTGAAGTTCGGGTCTCTAATTCACCCCTCCACTTT	CASSEVRVSNSPLHF
TRBV23-1	.	.	TRBJ2-1	TGCGCCAGCAGTCAAACAGATACCCCCTACAATGAGCAGTTCTTC	CASSQTDTPYNEQFF
TRBV19	.	TRBD1	TRBJ1-5	TGTGCCAGTAGTACGATTTCACAGGGGATCGGCGATCAGCCCCAGCATTTT	CASSTISQGIGDQPQHF
TRBV6-5	.	TRBD1	TRBJ2-5	TGTGCCAGCAGTACCTGGGACAGCCAAGAGACCCAGTACTTC	CASSTWDSQETQYF
TRBV1	.	.	TRBJ2-7	TGCACCAGCAGCCGACACCGGGATATGCCCTACGAGCAGTACTTC	CTSSRHRDMPYEQYF
TRBV12-5	.	.	TRBJ2-2	TGTGCTAGTGGCCAGGACATCGGTTCGAACACCGGGGAGCTGTTTTTT	CASGQDIGSNTGELFF
TRBV28	.	TRBD2	TRBJ2-2	TGTGCCAGCAGCCTGGGGCTAGCGGGAGTAGGCGGGGAGCTGTTTTTT	CASSLGLAGVGGELFF
TRBV5-4	.	.	TRBJ2-7	TGTGCCAGCAGCTTGGTTGGGCGGGATGCCTACGAGCAGTACTTC	CASSLVGRDAYEQYF
TRBV7-7	.	TRBD2	TRBJ2-1	TGTGCCAGCAGCCGACTAGCGGGGGGATACAATGAGCAGTTCTTC	CASSRLAGGYNEQFF
TRBV9	.	TRBD2	TRBJ2-3	TGTGCCAGCAGCAGGACTAGCGGGGGAACAGATACGCAGTATTTT	CASSRTSGGTDTQYF
TRBV27	.	TRBD2	TRBJ2-2	TGTGCCAGCAGCCCTAGCGGGAACACCGGGGAGCTGTTTTTT	CASSPSGNTGELFF
TRBV9	.	.	TRBJ1-1	TGTGCCAGCAGCGTTGCAGGGTTGAACACTGAAGCTTTCTTT	CASSVAGLNTEAFF
TRBV7-3	.	TRBD2	TRBJ2-3	TGTGCCAGCAGATCCCACCCCAGGACTAGACACACAGATACGCAGTATTTT	CASRSHPRTRHTDTQYF
TRBV7-9	.	TRBD2	TRBJ2-7	TGTGCCAGCAGCGGGACTAGCGGGGCCTACGAGCAGTACTTC	CASSGTSGAYEQYF
TRBV11-2	.	TRBD2	TRBJ2-7	TGTGCCAGCAGCCTAGCGGGAGTAATCGAGCAGTACTTC	CASSLAGVIEQYF
TRBV7-3	.	TRBD1	TRBJ2-2	TGTGCCAGCAGTACAGGGACAGGCCAGAACACCGGGGAGCTGTTTTTT	CASSTGTGQNTGELFF
TRBV5-4	.	TRBD2	TRBJ2-5	TGTGCCAGCAGTACGGCGGGAGGTTGGGAGACCCAGTACTTC	CASSTAGGWETQYF
TRBV7-2	once	.	TRBJ2-3	TGTGCCAGCAGCTTTCGGGATACGCAGTATTTT	CASSFRDTQYF
TRBV5-5	.	TRBD2	TRBJ2-1	TGTGCCAGCAGCTTGGTTTCGGCGGGGGGGGTGAATGAGCAGTTCTTC	CASSLVSAGGVNEQFF
TRBV6-5	.	TRBD1	TRBJ2-7	TGTGCCAGCAGCAAGGACAGGGGGACCTCCTACGAGCAGTACTTC	CASSKDRGTSYEQYF